This T cell receptor beta chain was profiled in a study of cytomegalovirus exposure and HLA in healthy donors (dated by TCRdb to the late 2010s). A note on the overall study: According to an earlier analysis of several hundred of the donors, about 180 million T cells yielded 90 million to 130 million unique TCR beta sequences and 276 Gb of sequence data. Approximately 310 gigabases of sequencing data and 78 million or so unique TCR sequences were included in an early release covering about 700 HLA-typed donors. Of the approximately 400 genotyped donors, approximately 83% fell in the genetic ancestry cluster associated with self-reported Caucasian donors. The study was designed to test whether signatures of past pathogen exposure could be identified by cataloging public T cell receptors. The study profiled the T cell repertoires of under 700 subjects by immunosequencing and related them to cytomegalovirus serostatus. A separate validation cohort of some 130 different subjects was used in addition to the roughly 670-subject first cohort. High-throughput TCR immunosequencing, statistical association of individual TCRs with disease status, and machine learning were combined to predict cytomegalovirus infection status. A later analysis re-analyzed previously published TCR beta repertoires from 550 to 700 donors and added high-resolution HLA genotyping to study TCR occurrence patterns. The later analysis used no new phenotypic data to find candidate immune exposures, relying instead on TCR beta sequences and their occurrence across donors. In an earlier analysis of 587 of the donors, high-throughput TCR beta sequencing was used to judge whether each TCR beta V gene segment behaved as functional or pseudogenic. Donor age, sex, ethnicity and CMV serostatus were collected together with the repertoire data. Genome-wide SNP genotypes for about 65% of the 666 donors were used in a later genetic analysis, which treated that subset as a discovery cohort. Every repertoire in the discovery cohort had been generated on one and the same sequencing platform. HLA typing covered class I and class II loci at four-digit resolution. Typing coverage varied by locus: about 620-630 donors for A, B, C, DRB1 and DQB1; about 520 for DQA1; over 600 for DPA1; around 450 for DPB1. Because of strong linkage in the cohort, a handful of DR-DQ haplotypes were treated as single units for association and clustering. On average, around 230,000 unique TCR beta nucleotide sequences were sequenced per donor among 300 to 500 genotyped donors of the cohort, with roughly 18% of those sequences being non-productive. Study-wide conclusions, independent of this receptor: A cluster of highly shared sequence variants was judged likely to be a technical artifact of the sequencing pipeline. This cohort had only TCR beta chains sequenced, and the lack of alpha or paired-chain data limited which features could be detected. In a later analysis, HLA-associated TCR beta chains showed more clonal expansion and lower generation probabilities than non-associated chains that were equally common. A further reported finding was that TCR beta sequences accurately predicted the HLA-A and HLA-B alleles for most subjects in the first cohort. In both the original and validation cohorts, the classifier was reported to diagnose cytomegalovirus status with high specificity and sensitivity. Because counts were too low, seventeen rarely observed V segments, including chromosome 9 orphons, were excluded from the earlier analysis of 587 of the donors. Correlated functional status among segregating V segments might reflect linkage disequilibrium, but an unknown experimental factor could not be ruled out. The study gave a list of about 170 TCR beta chains associated with cytomegalovirus. The 87-base-pair reads could not distinguish some IMGT-functional V segments, including TRBV6-2 and TRBV6-3, so those segments were excluded. A few of the identified cytomegalovirus-associated TCR beta chains were confirmed in vitro to be specific for cytomegalovirus antigens. A later analysis found that TCR association rates varied across HLA loci, with DRB1 alleles showing the most associated TCRs and HLA-C alleles the fewest. Most TCR sequences were seen in very few donors, while some public TCRs were found in many individuals. A later analysis found that most CMV-associated TCR beta chains appeared HLA-restricted, with HLA associations seemingly driven largely by CMV exposure. When HLA alleles, especially DR and DQ, strongly co-occurred, attributing TCR associations to individual alleles was difficult. Because some donors lacked HLA typing at each locus, the association tests relied only on the typed subset. CMV serostatus was the only immune exposure information available for the cohort. Several of the top co-occurrence clusters appeared to be linked to parvovirus B19, influenza, CMV and Epstein-Barr virus, according to a later analysis. An association between a missense DCLRE1C variant and V-gene and J-gene trimming of TCR beta chains was found in a later genetic analysis and replicated in an independent cohort. At a false discovery rate of 0.05, a later analysis linked approximately 18,000 TCR beta sequences to specific HLA alleles. The authors suggested that the approach could potentially be generalized to other disease states and immunological phenotypes. Compared with the 666-donor mean, donors in an Asian-associated ancestry cluster had fewer N-insertions in productive TCRs, according to a later genetic analysis. Roughly uniform sequencing depth across donors was assumed in presence/absence analyses, although this assumption may not hold. In an earlier analysis of more than 500 of the donors, most TCR beta V segments appeared in productive rearrangements about 87% or about 30% of the time, broadly matching IMGT annotations.

Turning to this clone: This receptor's antigen is unknown.

The cohort consisted of hundreds of healthy bone marrow donors. At the time of sampling, all cohort members were nominally healthy, though unrecorded immune exposures were likely present. The donor was CMV seropositive and belonged to the group of more than 250 seropositive cohort members. Every donor gave a peripheral blood sample, and the peripheral blood mononuclear cells from that sample were used for TCR beta sequencing. Genomic DNA was extracted from the blood cell samples with the Qiagen DNeasy Blood Extraction Kit. Taken from the germline V gene (reference sequence), the CDR1 and CDR2 loops are LNHNV and YYDKDF. V and J are truncated by 0 bases and 0 bases respectively, leaving an intervening sequence of 15 bases. The CDR3 goes from the cysteine to the phenylalanine over 18 residues. Only CDR3 DNA is held: 54 bases, read in frame from base 1. The receptor library was made with the immunoSEQ multiplex PCR assay. For the multiplex PCR, a mixture combining 60 forward primers for TCR Vbeta segments and 13 reverse primers for TCR Jbeta segments was used. The CDR3 region of rearranged TCR beta genes was amplified from genomic DNA with a multiplex PCR assay. The amplified TCR beta libraries were sequenced on the Illumina HiSeq System as 87-base-pair reads. The paper's processing steps were these. Across the 640 or so repertoires, a later analysis counted tens of millions of unique TCR beta chains, 8.5 million to 12 million of which were shared by at least two donors. To remove PCR and sequencing errors, raw reads were error-corrected and collapsed into unique sequences using a nearest-neighbor algorithm that merged closely related sequences. Alignment of CDR3 sequences to IMGT reference sequences was used to assign V, D and J gene segments. For a sequence to be retained, a match of at least six nucleotides to both a V gene segment and a J gene segment was required. Rearrangements were called productive when the CDR3 lacked stop codons and stayed in frame with V and J; all others were non-productive. CDR3 was defined according to IMGT convention as the region running from the second conserved V-encoded cysteine to the conserved J-encoded phenylalanine. In an earlier analysis of around 600 of the donors, sequences lacking an unambiguous match to a single V gene segment were excluded. An earlier analysis of almost 600 of the donors classified V segments as functional when productive rearrangements were above 56.7% and as segregating when the standard deviation between donors was above 5%. A statistical classification framework was developed to diagnose cytomegalovirus status using the catalog of TCR beta chain sequences. In a later analysis, V and J genes were assigned by comparing TCR nucleotide sequences against IMGT/GENE-DB human TR gene sequences. The TCRdist pipeline was used in a later analysis to assign CDR3 sequences and most-parsimonious VDJ recombination scenarios. In a later analysis, each TCR beta chain was defined by its CDR3 amino acid sequence together with its V-gene family, and reads without a unique V-gene family were excluded. In a later analysis, approximately 590 highly shared, low-generation-probability nucleotide sequences were removed to address suspected cross-contamination and a sequencing artifact. For each public chain, a later analysis derived a clonal expansion index from normalized ranks of inferred template counts within each repertoire. In a later analysis, generation probabilities were computed with a VDJ recombination model fitted to out-of-frame rearrangements, and the resulting probabilities were checked against IGoR. A later analysis scored TCR-TCR, TCR-HLA and TCR-CMV co-occurrence with hypergeometric tests, applying a repertoire-size bias correction to TCR pairs. A later analysis estimated false discovery rates by permuting HLA or CMV assignments 20 times. A later analysis grouped co-occurring TCRs with DBSCAN, adding TCRdist sequence similarity when clustering within HLA-allele-positive subsets. Repertoires with fewer than 30,000 or more than 120,000 public chains, plus five repertoires with anomalous nucleotide sharing, were excluded from co-occurrence clustering. The immuneACCESS repertoire file appears here via TCRdb, limited to in-frame rearrangements. These files lack a portion of the clones; in checked studies, under half of the deficit traces to unresolved V genes, and the cause of the others is not known. D and trimming were read from the DNA, whereas the V and J calls and clone size are those reported in that table. For this sample, the table gives roughly 50,000 clones. More than 25% of the sample is in the top ten clones.

The TCR originated in a man in his forties in good health and CMV-seropositive. The sample comprised PBMCs. The chain employs TRBV15 and TRBJ2-4; TRBD1 is perhaps the D gene, given 5 matching bases. The CDR3 has the sequence CATSRDGAVNGAKNIQYF. Here is the DNA: TGTGCCACCAGCAGAGATGGGGCGGTCAACGGAGCCAAAAACATTCAGTACTTC. Beyond the CDR3, the reference TRBV15 and TRBJ2-4 genes provide the residues; the full variable domain reads: DAMVIQNPRYQVTQFGKPVTLSCSQTLNHNVMYWYQQKSSQAPKLLFHYYDKDFNNEADTPDNFQSRRPNTSFCFLDIRSPGLGDTAMYLCATSRDGAVNGAKNIQYFGAGTRLSVL.